This T cell receptor beta chain was captured in a study of identical twins. Germline-derived CDR1 and CDR2 are DFQATT and SNEGSKA (reference sequence). The V gene lost 6 bases and the J gene lost 5 bases, with 20 bases spanning the gap. There are 14 residues in the CDR3. Study-level points and caveats: Zero-insertion analyses could be partly confounded by invariant MAIT and iNKT cells.

As regards this clonotype: What it binds is unknown.

TCRdb ran MiXCR on the 5' RACE reads and lists one entry per CDR3 protein. Among roughly 700,000 distinct CDR3 sequences listed, about 9.4% were seen once. The sample was also reused in another study, on yellow fever vaccine responses in identical twins.

The chain carries TRBV20-1 and TRBJ2-7; D might be TRBD2 (5 bases). The receptor comes from a woman under 30 in good health. The sample consisted of PBMCs. In nucleotides, the CDR3 is TGCAGTGCCCCAAACTACCTAATGAGGGACGAGCAGTACTTC. Its protein is CSAPNYLMRDEQYF.